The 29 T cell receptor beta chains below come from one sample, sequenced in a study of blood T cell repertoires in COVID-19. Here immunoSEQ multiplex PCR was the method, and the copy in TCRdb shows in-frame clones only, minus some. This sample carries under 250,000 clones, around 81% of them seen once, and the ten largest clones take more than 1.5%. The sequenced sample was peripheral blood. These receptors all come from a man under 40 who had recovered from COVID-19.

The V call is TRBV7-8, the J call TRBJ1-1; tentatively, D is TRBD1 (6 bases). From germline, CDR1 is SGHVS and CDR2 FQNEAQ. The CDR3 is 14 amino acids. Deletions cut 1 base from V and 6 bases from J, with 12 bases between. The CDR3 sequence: CASSLGGGDPEAFF. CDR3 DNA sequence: TGTGCCAGCAGCTTAGGAGGGGGGGATCCTGAAGCTTTCTTT.

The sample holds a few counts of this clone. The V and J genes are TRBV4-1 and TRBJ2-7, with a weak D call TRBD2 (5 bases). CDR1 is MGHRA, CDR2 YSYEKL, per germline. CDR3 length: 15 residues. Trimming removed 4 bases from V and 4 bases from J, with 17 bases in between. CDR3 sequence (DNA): TGCGCCAGCAGCCCCCGAGGACTTCCCGGTTACGAGCAGTACTTC. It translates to CASSPRGLPGYEQYF.

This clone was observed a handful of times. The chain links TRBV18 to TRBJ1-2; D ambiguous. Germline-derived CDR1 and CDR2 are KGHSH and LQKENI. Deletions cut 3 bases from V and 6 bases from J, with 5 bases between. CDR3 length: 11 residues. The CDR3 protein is CASSPLDGYTF. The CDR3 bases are TGTGCCAGCTCACCTCTAGATGGCTACACCTTC. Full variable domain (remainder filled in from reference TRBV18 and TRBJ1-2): NAGVMQNPRHLVRRRGQEARLRCSPMKGHSHVYWYRQLPEEGLKFMVYLQKENIIDESGMPKERFSAEFPKEGPSILRIQQVVRGDSAAYFCASSPLDGYTFGSGTRLTVV.

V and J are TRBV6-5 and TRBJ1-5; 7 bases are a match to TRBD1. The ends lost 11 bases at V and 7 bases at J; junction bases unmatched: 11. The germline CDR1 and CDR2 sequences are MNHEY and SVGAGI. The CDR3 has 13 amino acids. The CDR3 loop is CAAGQASFQPQHF. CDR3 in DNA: TGTGCCGCAGGACAGGCGAGTTTCCAGCCCCAGCATTTT.

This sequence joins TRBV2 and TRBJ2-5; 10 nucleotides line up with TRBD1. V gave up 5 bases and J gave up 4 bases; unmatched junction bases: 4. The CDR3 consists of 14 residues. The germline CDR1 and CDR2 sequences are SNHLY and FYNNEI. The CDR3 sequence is CASSPGTGVETQYF. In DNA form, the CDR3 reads TGTGCCAGCAGTCCCGGGACAGGGGTAGAGACCCAGTACTTC. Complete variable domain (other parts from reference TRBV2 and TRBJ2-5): EPEVTQTPSHQVTQMGQEVILRCVPISNHLYFYWYRQILGQKVEFLVSFYNNEISEKSEIFDDQFSVERPDGSNFTLKIRSTKLEDSAMYFCASSPGTGVETQYFGPGTRLLVL.

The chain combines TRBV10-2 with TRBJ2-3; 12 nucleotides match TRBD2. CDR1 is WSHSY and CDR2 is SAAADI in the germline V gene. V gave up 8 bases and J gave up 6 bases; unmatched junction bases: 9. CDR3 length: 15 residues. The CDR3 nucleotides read TGCGCCAGCGGAACTAGCGGGGGGATCTGGGATACGCAGTATTTT. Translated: CASGTSGGIWDTQYF.

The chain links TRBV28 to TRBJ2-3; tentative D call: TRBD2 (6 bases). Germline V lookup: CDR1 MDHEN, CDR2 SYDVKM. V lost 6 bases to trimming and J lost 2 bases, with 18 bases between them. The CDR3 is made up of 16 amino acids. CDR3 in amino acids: CASRGRDSGPTDTQYF. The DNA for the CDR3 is TGTGCCAGCAGAGGACGGGACTCCGGGCCCACAGATACGCAGTATTTT.

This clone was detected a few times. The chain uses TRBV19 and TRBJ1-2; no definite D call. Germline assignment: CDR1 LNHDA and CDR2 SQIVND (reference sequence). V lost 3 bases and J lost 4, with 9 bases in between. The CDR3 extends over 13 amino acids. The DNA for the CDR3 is TGTGCCAGTAGTATTGACACGATCTATGGCTACACCTTC. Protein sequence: CASSIDTIYGYTF.

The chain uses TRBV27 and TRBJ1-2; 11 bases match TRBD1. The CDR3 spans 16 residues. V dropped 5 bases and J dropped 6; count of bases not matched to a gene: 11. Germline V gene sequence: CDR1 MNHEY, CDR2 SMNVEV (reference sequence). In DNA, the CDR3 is TGTGCCAGCAGTAACTATCCCGGGACAGGGGGTAATGGCTACACCTTC. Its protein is CASSNYPGTGGNGYTF.

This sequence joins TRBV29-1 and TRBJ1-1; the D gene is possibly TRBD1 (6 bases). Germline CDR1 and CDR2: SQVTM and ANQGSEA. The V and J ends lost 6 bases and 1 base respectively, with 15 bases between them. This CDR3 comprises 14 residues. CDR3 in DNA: TGCAGCGTCGCCAGAACAGGGCCGAACACTGAAGCTTTCTTT. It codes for CSVARTGPNTEAFF.

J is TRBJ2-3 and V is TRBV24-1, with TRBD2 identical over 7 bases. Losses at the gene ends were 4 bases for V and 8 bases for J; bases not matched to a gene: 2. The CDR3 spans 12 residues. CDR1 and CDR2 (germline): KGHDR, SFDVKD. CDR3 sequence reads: CATSESSGTQYF. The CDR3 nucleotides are TGTGCCACCAGTGAATCTAGCGGTACGCAGTATTTT.

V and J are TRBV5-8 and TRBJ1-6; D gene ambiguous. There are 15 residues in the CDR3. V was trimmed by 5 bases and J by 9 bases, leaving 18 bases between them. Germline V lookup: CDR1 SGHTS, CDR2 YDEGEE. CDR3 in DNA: TGTGCCAGCAGGCTGGAGGCGGGAGGTAGTTCACCCCTCCACTTT. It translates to CASRLEAGGSSPLHF.

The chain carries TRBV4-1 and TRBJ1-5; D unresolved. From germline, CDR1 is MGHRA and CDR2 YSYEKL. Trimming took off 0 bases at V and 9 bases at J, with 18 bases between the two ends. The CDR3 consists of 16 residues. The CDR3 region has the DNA TGCGCCAGCAGCCAAGAGAGGGAAAGGGCGGGAGGGCCCCAGCATTTT. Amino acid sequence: CASSQERERAGGPQHF.

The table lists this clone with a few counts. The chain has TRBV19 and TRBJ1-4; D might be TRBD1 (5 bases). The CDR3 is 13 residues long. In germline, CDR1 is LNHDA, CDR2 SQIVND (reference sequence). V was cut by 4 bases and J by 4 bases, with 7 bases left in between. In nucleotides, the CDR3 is TGTGCCAGTAGTAGCAGGGTTAATGAAAAACTGTTTTTT. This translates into CASSSRVNEKLFF.

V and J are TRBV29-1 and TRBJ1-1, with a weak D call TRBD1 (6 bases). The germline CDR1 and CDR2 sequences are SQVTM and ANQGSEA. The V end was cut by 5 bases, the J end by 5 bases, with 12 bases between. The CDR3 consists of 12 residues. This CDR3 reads CSVLAGVTEAFF. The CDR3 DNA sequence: TGCAGCGTTCTGGCAGGGGTGACTGAAGCTTTCTTT.

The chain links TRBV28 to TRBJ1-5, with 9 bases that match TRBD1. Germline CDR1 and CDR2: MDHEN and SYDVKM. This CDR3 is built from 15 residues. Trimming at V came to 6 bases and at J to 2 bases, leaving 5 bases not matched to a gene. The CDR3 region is CASRIQGAGNQPQHF. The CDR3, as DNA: TGTGCCAGCAGGATACAGGGGGCCGGCAATCAGCCCCAGCATTTT.

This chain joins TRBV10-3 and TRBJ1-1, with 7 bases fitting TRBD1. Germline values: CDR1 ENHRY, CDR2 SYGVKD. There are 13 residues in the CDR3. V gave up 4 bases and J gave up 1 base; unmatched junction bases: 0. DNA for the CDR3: TGTGCCATCAGTGGGGACAGGAACACTGAAGCTTTCTTT. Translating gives CAISGDRNTEAFF.

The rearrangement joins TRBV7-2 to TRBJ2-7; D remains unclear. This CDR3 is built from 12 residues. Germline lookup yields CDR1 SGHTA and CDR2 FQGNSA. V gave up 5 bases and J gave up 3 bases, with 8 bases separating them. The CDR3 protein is CASSPQYYEQYF. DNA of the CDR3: TGTGCCAGCAGCCCCCAGTACTACGAGCAGTACTTC.

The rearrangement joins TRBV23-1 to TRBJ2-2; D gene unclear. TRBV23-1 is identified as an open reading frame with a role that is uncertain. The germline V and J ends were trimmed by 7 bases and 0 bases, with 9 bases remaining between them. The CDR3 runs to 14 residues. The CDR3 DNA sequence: TGCGCCAGCATAAAATCGTCGAACACCGGGGAGCTGTTTTTT. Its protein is CASIKSSNTGELFF.

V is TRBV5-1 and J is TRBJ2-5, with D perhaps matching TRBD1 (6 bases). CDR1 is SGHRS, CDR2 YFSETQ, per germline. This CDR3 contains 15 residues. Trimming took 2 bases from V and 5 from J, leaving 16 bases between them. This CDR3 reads CASSFGEGEPETQYF. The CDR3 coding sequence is TGCGCCAGCAGCTTTGGAGAGGGGGAACCGGAGACCCAGTACTTC. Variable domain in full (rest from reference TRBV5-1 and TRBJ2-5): KAGVTQTPRYLIKTRGQQVTLSCSPISGHRSVSWYQQTPGQGLQFLFEYFSETQRNKGNFPGRFSGRQFSNSRSEMNVSTLELGDSALYLCASSFGEGEPETQYFGPGTRLLVL.

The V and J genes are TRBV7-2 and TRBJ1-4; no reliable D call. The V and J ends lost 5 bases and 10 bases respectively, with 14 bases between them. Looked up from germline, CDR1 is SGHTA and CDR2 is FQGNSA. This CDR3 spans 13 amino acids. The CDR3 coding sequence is TGTGCCAGCAGCCCCCCAGGCCTGGCAAAACTGTTTTTT. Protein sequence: CASSPPGLAKLFF.

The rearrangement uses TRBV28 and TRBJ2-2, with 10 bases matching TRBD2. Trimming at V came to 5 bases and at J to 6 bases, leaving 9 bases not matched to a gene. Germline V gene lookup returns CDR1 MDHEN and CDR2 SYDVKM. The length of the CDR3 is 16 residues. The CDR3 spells CASSEFLAGVPGELFF. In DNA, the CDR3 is TGTGCCAGCAGTGAGTTCCTAGCGGGGGTCCCCGGGGAGCTGTTTTTT. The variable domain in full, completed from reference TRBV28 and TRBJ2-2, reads DVKVTQSSRYLVKRTGEKVFLECVQDMDHENMFWYRQDPGLGLRLIYFSYDVKMKEKGDIPEGYSVSREKKERFSLILESASTNQTSMYLCASSEFLAGVPGELFFGEGSRLTVL.

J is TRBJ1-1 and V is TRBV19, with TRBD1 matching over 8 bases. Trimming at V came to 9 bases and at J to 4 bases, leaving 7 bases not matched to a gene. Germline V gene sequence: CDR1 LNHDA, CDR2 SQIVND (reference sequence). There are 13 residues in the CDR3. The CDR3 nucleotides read TGTGCCAGCGCACAGGGGGGCGGCACTGAAGCTTTCTTT. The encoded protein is CASAQGGGTEAFF.

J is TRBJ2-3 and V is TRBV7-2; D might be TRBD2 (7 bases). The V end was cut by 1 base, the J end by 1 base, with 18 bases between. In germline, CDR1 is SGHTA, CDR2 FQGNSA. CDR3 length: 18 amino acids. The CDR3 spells CASSLEKSWGGRTDTQYF. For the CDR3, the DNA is TGTGCCAGCAGCTTAGAGAAAAGTTGGGGGGGCCGCACAGATACGCAGTATTTT.

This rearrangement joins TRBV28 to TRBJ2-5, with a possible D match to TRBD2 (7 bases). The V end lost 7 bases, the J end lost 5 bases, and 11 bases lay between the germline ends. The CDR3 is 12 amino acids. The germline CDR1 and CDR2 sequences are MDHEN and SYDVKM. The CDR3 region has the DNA TGTGCCAGCAAGAGGGGGGGGGAGACCCAGTACTTC. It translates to CASKRGGETQYF.

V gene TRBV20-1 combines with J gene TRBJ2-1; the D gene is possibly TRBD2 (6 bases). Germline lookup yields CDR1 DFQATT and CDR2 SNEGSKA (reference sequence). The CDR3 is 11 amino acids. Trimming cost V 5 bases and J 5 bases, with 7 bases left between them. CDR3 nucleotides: TGCAGTGCTGGGACTCACAATGAGCAGTTCTTC. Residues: CSAGTHNEQFF.

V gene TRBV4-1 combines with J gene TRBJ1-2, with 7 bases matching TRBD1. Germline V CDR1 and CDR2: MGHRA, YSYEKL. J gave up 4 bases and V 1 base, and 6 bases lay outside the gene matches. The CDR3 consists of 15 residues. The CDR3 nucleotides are TGCGCCAGCAGCCAAGGCCGAGGGGGCGGCTATGGCTACACCTTC. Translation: CASSQGRGGGYGYTF.

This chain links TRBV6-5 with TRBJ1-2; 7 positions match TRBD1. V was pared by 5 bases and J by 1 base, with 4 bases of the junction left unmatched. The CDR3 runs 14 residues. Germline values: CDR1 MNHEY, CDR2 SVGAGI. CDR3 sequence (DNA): TGTGCCAGCAGTCGGGGACAGAATAACTATGGCTACACCTTC. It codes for CASSRGQNNYGYTF.

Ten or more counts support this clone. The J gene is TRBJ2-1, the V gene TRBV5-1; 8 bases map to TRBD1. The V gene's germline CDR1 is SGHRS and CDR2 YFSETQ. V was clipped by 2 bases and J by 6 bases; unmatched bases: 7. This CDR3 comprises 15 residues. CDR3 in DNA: TGCGCCAGCAGCTTCGGACAGGGCGCGGGCAATGAGCAGTTCTTC. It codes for CASSFGQGAGNEQFF.